This entry is about one T cell receptor beta chain. Antigen specificity is unknown. A junction end diverges from the germline sequence, so it may reflect a read error. The data stem from a study of tumor-infiltrating lymphocytes in primary liver carcinoma. Study-wide findings and caveats: Significantly greater top-250-clone fractions characterized tumors relative to blood (p = 0.039). Less overlap was seen in tumor-adjacent and tumor-blood pairs than in tumor region pairs.

Using a constant-region primer together with ProtoScript II reverse transcriptase, TCR beta cDNA was made from around 500 ng of total RNA. Libraries of TCR beta came from three nested multiplex PCR rounds with slightly modified ARM-PCR. Investigators reported that the first two PCR rounds, at around 10 cycles each, used TRBV1-TRBV30 forward primers with a C-beta reverse primer. TCRdb reprocessed the multiplex PCR reads via MiXCR and lists one record per CDR3 protein. The top ten clones hold roughly 10% of a sample with about 300,000 distinct CDR3 sequences, 65% of them seen once. Germline-derived CDR1 and CDR2 are MNHEY and SVGEGT. This CDR3 has 13 residues. Researchers drew blood RNA from unsorted whole blood and extracted germline DNA as well. Chronic HBV infection was present, with no prior treatment. A sample of roughly 4 milliliters of peripheral blood was taken before surgery.

This sequence originates from a man aged 40-55 years with primary liver carcinoma and hepatitis B virus infection. The chain joins TRBV6-2 or TRBV6-3 to TRBJ2-1; D unclear. Sequencing was done on a sample of peripheral blood. CDR3 sequence (DNA): TGTGCCAGCAGTTACCAGTTGGGCAAAGAGCGGTTCTTC. Amino acid sequence: CASSYQLGKERFF.